This TCR beta chain was recovered during a study of cytomegalovirus exposure and HLA in healthy donors. The overall study: Early released data comprised about 84 million unique TCRs from HLA-typed donors.

Comments on this clone: Its specificity is not known.

Overall study findings and caveats: Roughly uniform depth of sequencing across donors was assumed in presence/absence analyses. In a later analysis, a missense DCLRE1C variant was linked to TCR beta V- and J-gene trimming. Reportedly, TCR beta sequences accurately predicted HLA-A and HLA-B alleles in most subjects.

The PCR ran on 60 Vbeta and 13 Jbeta primers. Profiled with immunoSEQ multiplex PCR; TCRdb holds only in-frame clones, not every one. The sample table sets out approximately 46,000 clones. The CDR3 contains 14 residues. Germline lookup yields CDR1 WSHSY and CDR2 SAAADI. The germline V and J ends were trimmed by 1 base and 7 bases, with 14 bases remaining between them. Sequencing was carried out using PBMCs. The chain couples TRBV10-2 to TRBJ2-7, with a tentative D call TRBD2 (5 bases). This TCR was sampled from a male donor in good health and CMV-seronegative. The CDR3 loop reads CASSEYGGPGEQYF. The DNA for the CDR3 is TGCGCCAGCAGTGAGTACGGAGGACCTGGGGAGCAGTACTTC.